These T cell receptor beta chains were read from a single sample in a study of OX40 agonist ivuxolimab in advanced cancers. The table came from immunoSEQ multiplex PCR; TCRdb's copy has only in-frame clones and leaves some out. The repertoire holds over 55,000 clones, roughly 84% seen once, with roughly 2.4% in the top ten. This specimen was CD4+ or CD8+ T cells sorted from blood, taken in a trial of the OX40 agonist ivuxolimab. The receptors come from an adult with an advanced solid tumor such as melanoma, head and neck, liver or kidney cancer. Both conserved end residues are part of each CDR3. A D gene is named only where the DNA matches it firmly. The size entry is marked missing in some rows and otherwise reads once, few, many or a size class.

d_call,v_call,clone_size,j_call,cdr3_nt,cdr3_aa
.,TRBV2,.,TRBJ2-7,TGTGCCAGCAGTGATGGGGTCACCTACGAGCAGTACTTC,CASSDGVTYEQYF
TRBD1,TRBV6-5,few,TRBJ2-7,TGTGCCAGCAGGGACAGGGGGTGGGGAGGGCAGTACTTC,CASRDRGWGGQYF
TRBD1,TRBV7-2,.,TRBJ1-3,TGTGCCAGCAGCCCCAGGACAGGGTCTGGAAACACCATATATTTT,CASSPRTGSGNTIYF
.,TRBV5-4,.,TRBJ1-1,TGTGCCAGCAGCTTGGTGGGGGACACTGAAGCTTTCTTT,CASSLVGDTEAFF
.,TRBV6-5,.,TRBJ1-1,TGTGCCAGCAGACCCGTCGGCACTGAAGCTTTCTTT,CASRPVGTEAFF
TRBD1,TRBV10-2,once,TRBJ1-4,TGCGCCAGCAGTGACGGGGGGACAGGGACTAATGAAAAACTGTTTTTT,CASSDGGTGTNEKLFF
TRBD2,TRBV6-1,.,TRBJ2-1,TGTGCCAGCAGTGCACTAGCGGGGGTCTCCAATGAGCAGTTCTTC,CASSALAGVSNEQFF
.,TRBV27,.,TRBJ1-6,TGTGCCAGCAGTTTCCGTCGCGGTTCACCCCTCCACTTT,CASSFRRGSPLHF
TRBD1,TRBV5-1,.,TRBJ2-5,TGCGCCAGCAGCTTAGGGACAGTCAGCGAGACCCAGTACTTC,CASSLGTVSETQYF
.,TRBV12-5,.,TRBJ1-5,TGTGCTAGTAATGAGCTTAGCAATCAGCCCCAGCATTTT,CASNELSNQPQHF
.,TRBV2,.,TRBJ2-7,TGTGCCAGCAGTGCGCAGGGGAGGGCGTCCTACGAGCAGTACTTC,CASSAQGRASYEQYF
.,TRBV5-1,few,TRBJ1-2,TGCGCCAGCAGCTTGGACACAGCTAACTATGGCTACACCTTC,CASSLDTANYGYTF
TRBD1,TRBV5-1,once,TRBJ2-3,TGCGCCAGCAGCTCTACAGATTCGACAGGGGCAGATACGCAGTATTTT,CASSSTDSTGADTQYF
.,TRBV28,.,TRBJ1-4,TGTGCCGGGGCCTCCGGGGCCGATTCGGGAGAAAAACTGTTTTTT,CAGASGADSGEKLFF
.,TRBV28,.,TRBJ1-2,TGTGCCAGCTCTCGGACCCCAAACTATGGCTACACCTTC,CASSRTPNYGYTF
.,TRBV19,.,TRBJ1-1,TGTGCCAGTAACCCGACAGGCCCCATGAACACTGAAGCTTTCTTT,CASNPTGPMNTEAFF
.,TRBV5-8,.,TRBJ1-5,TGTGCCAGCAGCTTGGAACAGGGACGGGGTCAGCCCCAGCATTTT,CASSLEQGRGQPQHF
TRBD1,TRBV2,.,TRBJ1-1,TGTGCCAGCAGTCAGACAGGGGTCGAAGCTTTCTTT,CASSQTGVEAFF
.,TRBV5-1,.,TRBJ2-7,TGCGCCAGCAGCTTGAGCCAAACTAAGTCCGAGCAGTACTTC,CASSLSQTKSEQYF
.,TRBV6-5,once,TRBJ1-4,TGTGCCAGCAGTCCCCTGGGGAATGAAAAACTGTTTTTT,CASSPLGNEKLFF
.,TRBV29-1,.,TRBJ2-6,TGCAGCGTTATCCCGGTGGGGTCTGGGGCCAACGTCCTGACTTTC,CSVIPVGSGANVLTF
.,TRBV5-6,.,TRBJ1-5,TGTGCCAGCAGCTTGTTCAGGCAGCCCCAGCATTTT,CASSLFRQPQHF
TRBD2,TRBV6-1,.,TRBJ2-1,TGTGCCAGCAGCGGACTAGCGGGGGGGCTGGGTGAGCAGTTCTTC,CASSGLAGGLGEQFF
TRBD2,TRBV19,.,TRBJ2-5,TGTGCCACCCAGGGGATAATTATCTCCAAAATATTAGCGGGGGAAAGGGGAGAGACCCAGTACTTC,CATQGIIISKILAGERGETQYF
.,TRBV7-7,.,TRBJ1-5,TGTGCCAGCAGCTTAGAGAGCTCGACAGTCCCCAATCAGCCCCAGCATTTT,CASSLESSTVPNQPQHF
.,TRBV9,.,TRBJ2-2,TGTGCCAGCGATGAGAAGGGGTTGTCCTTAAACACCGGGGAGCTGTTTTTT,CASDEKGLSLNTGELFF
.,TRBV7-9,.,TRBJ2-2,TGTGCCAGCAGCCACAAGGTGACAACCGGGACCGGGGAGCTGTTTTTT,CASSHKVTTGTGELFF
TRBD1,TRBV11-2,.,TRBJ1-2,TGTGCCAGCAGCTCAGACAGGGGGCGGGACTATGGCTACACCTTC,CASSSDRGRDYGYTF
.,TRBV7-2,.,TRBJ1-4,TGTGCCAGCAGCTTAGATAGACAGGCTCTGAATGAAAAACTGTTTTTT,CASSLDRQALNEKLFF
.,TRBV6-1,.,TRBJ1-1,TGTGCCAGCGACGAAGCTTTCTTT,CASDEAFF
TRBD2,TRBV19,few,TRBJ2-1,TGTGCCAGTAGTATCGTGTTAGCGGGTGCCTTATCCAGCTCCTACAATGAGCAGTTCTTC,CASSIVLAGALSSSYNEQFF
TRBD1,TRBV6-5,.,TRBJ1-5,TGTGCCAGCAGCCAGGATACAGGGGGAAAACAGCCCCAGCATTTT,CASSQDTGGKQPQHF
.,TRBV7-3,.,TRBJ2-5,TGTGCCAGCAGCCAGCGGCCCGACGGGGAGACCCAGTACTTC,CASSQRPDGETQYF
.,TRBV6-1,.,TRBJ1-5,TGTGCCAGCAGTCAGAGTTGGGGTGGCAATCAGCCCCAGCATTTT,CASSQSWGGNQPQHF
.,TRBV28,.,TRBJ2-7,TGTGCCAGCAATCAGGGGCTCTACGAGCAGTACTTC,CASNQGLYEQYF
TRBD1,TRBV6-5,.,TRBJ2-1,TGTGCCAGCAGTTCCTTGGACAGGGGCTACAATGAGCAGTTCTTC,CASSSLDRGYNEQFF
TRBD2,TRBV9,.,TRBJ2-3,TGTGCCAGCAGCGTAGATCCTAGCGGGGGGGTCACAGATACGCAGTATTTT,CASSVDPSGGVTDTQYF
.,TRBV10-3,.,TRBJ1-5,TGTGCCATCAGTGAGTCTGTCCAGAGTCAGCCCCAGCATTTT,CAISESVQSQPQHF
.,TRBV5-1,few,TRBJ2-2,TGCGCCAGCAGCTTGCAGGCCACCGGGGAGCTGTTTTTT,CASSLQATGELFF
.,TRBV5-4,few,TRBJ1-6,TGTGCCAGCAGCTTGGAAGGCTCGGGAGGGATTCGCTCACCCCTCCACTTT,CASSLEGSGGIRSPLHF
.,TRBV4-1,.,TRBJ1-5,TGCGCCAGCAGCCAAGTTTATAGCAATCAGCCCCAGCATTTT,CASSQVYSNQPQHF
.,TRBV9,.,TRBJ1-3,TGTGCCAGCAGCTTACAAGCGGGCTCTGGAAACACCATATATTTT,CASSLQAGSGNTIYF
TRBD1,TRBV28,few,TRBJ1-6,TGTGCCGTCGGACAGGGGAGGGATTCACCCCTCCACTTT,CAVGQGRDSPLHF
.,TRBV5-1,.,TRBJ1-2,TGCGCCAGCAGCACACGGGGCTCCGCTAACTATGGCTACACCTTC,CASSTRGSANYGYTF
.,TRBV6-9,once,TRBJ2-7,TGTGCCAGCAGTTACCCCCCCACCTACGAGCAGTACTTC,CASSYPPTYEQYF
.,TRBV7-2,.,TRBJ1-4,TGTGCCAGCAGCTCCACACCGACAGTACTGACTAATGAAAAACTGTTTTTT,CASSSTPTVLTNEKLFF
.,TRBV21-1,.,TRBJ1-6,TGTGCCAGCAGCAAAGCGGGGACAGGGGAAAGATCACCCCTCCACTTT,CASSKAGTGERSPLHF
.,TRBV5-1,.,TRBJ2-7,TGCGCCAGCAGCTTGGTTGGGGTAGAGGAGGACTTC,CASSLVGVEEDF
.,TRBV19,.,TRBJ2-2,TGTGCCAGTAGTCCGAAGGGACAGAACACCGGGGAGCTGTTTTTT,CASSPKGQNTGELFF
.,TRBV2,.,TRBJ1-4,TGTGCCAGCAGTGAAGGCCCCTTGGACGGCCGGGTGGGAAGTGAAAAACTGTTTTTT,CASSEGPLDGRVGSEKLFF
.,TRBV27,.,TRBJ1-6,TGTGCCAGCAGGTCGGGACGCGAAAAGAATTCACCCCTCCACTTT,CASRSGREKNSPLHF
.,TRBV6-1,.,TRBJ1-1,TGTGCCAGCATTAGGGGGGGGGTGAACACTGAAGCTTTCTTT,CASIRGGVNTEAFF
TRBD1,TRBV5-1,.,TRBJ2-3,TGCGCCAGCAGCCGACGACAGGGCGGTGCAGATACGCAGTATTTT,CASSRRQGGADTQYF
.,TRBV18,.,TRBJ1-4,TGTGCCAGCTCACCACCGCGGCAGGCCGGTAATGAAAAACTGTTTTTT,CASSPPRQAGNEKLFF